What follows are 13 T cell receptor beta chains derived from one specimen sequenced in a study of beta chain features in type 1 diabetes. Regarding the study as a whole: Significant though moderate, a shortening of TCRB CDR3s appeared in all four CD4+ subsets of Type 1 diabetes patients.

Antigen specificity for these receptors is unknown. As every portion of the isolated RNA was reverse transcribed, the sequencing read expressed TCRB transcripts. Only in-frame clones appear in the TCRdb table, and some are missing; sequencing was by immunoSEQ multiplex PCR. The profile covers about 150,000 clones, with around 13% appearing a single time and 1.3% taken by the ten largest. Material: central memory CD4+ T cells from blood. The receptors here all came from a man between 18 and 35 years old with type 1 diabetes.

With respect to this clone: A much more abundant neighbour one base away suggests this may be a read error. This chain uses TRBV7-3 with TRBJ2-2, with TRBD1 identical over 10 bases. Trimming at V came to 5 bases and at J to 6 bases, leaving 3 bases not matched to a gene. CDR3 length equals 14 residues. The germline V gene has CDR1 SGHTA and CDR2 FQGTGA. This CDR3 reads CASSRGTGAGELFF. The CDR3 DNA sequence: TGTGCCAGCAGCAGGGGGACAGGGGCCGGGGAGCTGTTTTTT. The full variable domain, rest sourced from reference TRBV7-3 and TRBJ2-2, is GAGVSQTPSNKVTEKGKYVELRCDPISGHTALYWYRQSLGQGPEFLIYFQGTGAADDSGLPNDRFFAVRPEGSVSTLKIQRTERGDSAVYLCASSRGTGAGELFFGEGSRLTVL.

V usage is TRBV19 and J usage is TRBJ2-5; 12 bases agree with TRBD2. After removal of 4 bases from V and 5 bases from J, the junction contained 5 bases not matched to a gene. CDR3 size: 15 residues. Germline V gene lookup returns CDR1 LNHDA and CDR2 SQIVND (reference sequence). CDR3 amino acids: CASSTSGTSGETQYF. CDR3 nucleotides: TGTGCCAGTAGTACATCCGGGACTAGCGGGGAGACCCAGTACTTC.

This chain links TRBV4-2 with TRBJ2-5, with 9 bases aligning to TRBD1. The CDR3 contains 16 residues. V dropped 0 bases and J dropped 4; count of bases not matched to a gene: 6. Germline CDR1 and CDR2: LGHNA and YNFKEQ. This CDR3 reads CASSQEGQGAGETQYF. The CDR3 DNA sequence: TGTGCCAGCAGCCAAGAGGGACAGGGTGCGGGAGAGACCCAGTACTTC.

The chain couples TRBV2 to TRBJ2-3; 10 positions match TRBD2. From germline, CDR1 is SNHLY and CDR2 FYNNEI. The CDR3 contains 14 residues. J was trimmed by 8 bases and V by 3 bases; bases with no gene match: 5. The CDR3 DNA is TGTGCCAGCAGTGACGTCCTAGCGGGGGCTACGCAGTATTTT. Residues: CASSDVLAGATQYF. The entire variable domain, with the rest obtained from reference TRBV2 and TRBJ2-3, is as follows: EPEVTQTPSHQVTQMGQEVILRCVPISNHLYFYWYRQILGQKVEFLVSFYNNEISEKSEIFDDQFSVERPDGSNFTLKIRSTKLEDSAMYFCASSDVLAGATQYFGPGTRLTVL.

This clone was recorded a few times. The chain combines TRBV29-1 with TRBJ2-1; 11 bases line up with TRBD2. The CDR3 is made up of 14 amino acids. Germline V gene sequence: CDR1 SQVTM, CDR2 ANQGSEA. The CDR3 region is CSATGTSGSYEQFF. The CDR3 DNA reads as TGCAGTGCCACCGGGACTAGCGGCTCCTATGAGCAGTTCTTC.

This chain joins TRBV25-1 and TRBJ2-2; D is possibly TRBD2 (6 bases). Trimming cost V 1 base and J 6 bases, with 6 bases left between them. Germline-derived CDR1 and CDR2 are MGHDK and SYGVNS. The CDR3 sequence is 13 residues long. The chain's CDR3 is CASSEWGAGELFF. DNA of the CDR3: TGTGCCAGCAGTGAATGGGGGGCCGGGGAGCTGTTTTTT. The entire variable domain, with the rest obtained from reference TRBV25-1 and TRBJ2-2, is as follows: EADIYQTPRYLVIGTGKKITLECSQTMGHDKMYWYQQDPGMELHLIHYSYGVNSTEKGDLSSESTVSRIRTEHFPLTLESARPSHTSQYLCASSEWGAGELFFGEGSRLTVL.

This clone has just a few counts. CDR3 in DNA: TGTGCCAGCACCGGTGGGGGAGGATCCTACAATGAGCAGTTCTTC. Its translation is CASTGGGGSYNEQFF. This rearrangement joins TRBV7-9 to TRBJ2-1; D perhaps matches TRBD2 (6 bases). CDR3 length equals 15 residues. The V end lost 7 bases, the J end lost 1 base, and 14 bases lay between the germline ends. The germline gives CDR1 SEHNR, CDR2 FQNEAQ (reference sequence).

This clone turned up a few times. The chain recombines TRBV30 with TRBJ1-2, with D maybe TRBD1 (5 bases). Germline V CDR1 and CDR2: GTSNPN, SVGIG (reference sequence). The germline V and J ends were trimmed by 0 bases and 6 bases, with 11 bases remaining between them. The CDR3 has 13 amino acids. DNA for the CDR3: TGTGCCTGGAGTGTATGGGGCCAGGATGGCTACACCTTC. Translating it yields CAWSVWGQDGYTF.

This clone was detected many times. The chain couples TRBV6-5 to TRBJ2-2; perhaps TRBD1 as D (5 bases). Trimming pared 0 bases from V and 8 bases from J, leaving 10 bases between. Germline lookup yields CDR1 MNHEY and CDR2 SVGAGI. The CDR3 is 14 amino acids. The CDR3 sequence is CASSYSPRGGELFF. CDR3 nucleotides: TGTGCCAGCAGTTACTCGCCTAGGGGAGGGGAGCTGTTTTTT.

This clone was detected only a few times. The chain couples TRBV18 to TRBJ1-1; TRBD1 might be the D (6 bases). V dropped 8 bases and J dropped 3 bases, with 13 bases sitting between them. The CDR3 runs to 13 residues. Per germline, CDR1 KGHSH and CDR2 LQKENI. The CDR3: CASTAGADTEAFF. CDR3 sequence (DNA): TGTGCCAGCACCGCAGGGGCCGACACTGAAGCTTTCTTT.

This clone has more than one count but fewer than ten. The V gene is TRBV5-1, the J gene TRBJ2-3; 7 bases are shared with TRBD1. The CDR3 contains 14 residues. The germline V gene encodes CDR1 SGHRS and CDR2 YFSETQ. Unmatched junction bases numbered 5, after V lost 6 bases and J lost 1 base. CDR3 bases: TGCGCCAGCAAACCGGGACAGCGCACAGATACGCAGTATTTT. As protein: CASKPGQRTDTQYF.

This clone was recorded a few times. The chain joins TRBV9 to TRBJ2-7; 9 positions match TRBD1. Germline CDR1 is SGDLS and CDR2 is YYNGEE. J was trimmed by 1 base and V by 0 bases; bases with no gene match: 5. The CDR3 length is 16 residues. CDR3 DNA sequence: TGTGCCAGCAGCGTAGGAAGCGGACAGGGGTCCTACGAGCAGTACTTC. This translates into CASSVGSGQGSYEQYF. The entire variable domain, with the rest obtained from reference TRBV9 and TRBJ2-7, is as follows: DSGVTQTPKHLITATGQRVTLRCSPRSGDLSVYWYQQSLDQGLQFLIQYYNGEERAKGNILERFSAQQFPDLHSELNLSSLELGDSALYFCASSVGSGQGSYEQYFGPGTRLTVT.

J is TRBJ2-3 and V is TRBV5-1; no firm D call. This CDR3 region has 12 residues. In germline, CDR1 is SGHRS, CDR2 YFSETQ. Between the trimmed V and J ends, which lost 2 bases and 4 bases, there was a span of 5 bases. The CDR3 nucleotides read TGCGCCAGCAGCTTCTCCTCAGATACGCAGTATTTT. Its protein is CASSFSSDTQYF.